One sample yielded the 24 T cell receptor beta chains listed below, sequenced in a study of shared clonotypes between healthy human individuals. The repertoire was sequenced with immunoSEQ multiplex PCR; TCRdb's copy has only in-frame clones and lacks some. The data hold around 1,000,000 clones, with approximately 80% observed a single time. Specimen: memory CD4+ T cells from PBMCs. Subset: CD45RA-negative fraction. These receptors were taken from a man between 18 and 29 years old in good health. Some clones in this sample may be carry-over from other donors' samples.

Remarks on this clone: The likely explanation is a read error, given a far larger clone one base away. This CDR3 is also generated by other DNA sequences in the sample. DNA for the CDR3: TGTGCCAGCAGTTTCCTCCGCTACTCACCATACGAGCAGTACTTC. This encodes CASSFLRYSPYEQYF. V and J are TRBV7-8 and TRBJ2-7; D remains unclear. V dropped 6 bases and J dropped 4 bases, with 19 bases sitting between them. Germline-derived CDR1 and CDR2 are SGHVS and FQNEAQ. The CDR3 runs to 15 residues.

This clone has a single count. This rearrangement joins TRBV7-9 to TRBJ2-3; 12 nucleotides match TRBD2. CDR3 length: 15 amino acids. CDR1 and CDR2 from the germline V gene are SEHNR and FQNEAQ (reference sequence). V lost 3 bases and J lost 4; bases outside the gene matches: 2. The CDR3 spells CASSLTSGSSDTQYF. In DNA form, the CDR3 reads TGTGCCAGCAGCTTGACTAGCGGGAGTTCAGATACGCAGTATTTT.

The chain couples TRBV10-3 to TRBJ2-7, with D perhaps matching TRBD1 or TRBD2 (5 bases each). Germline values: CDR1 ENHRY, CDR2 SYGVKD. V was pared by 10 bases and J by 7 bases, with 14 bases between. The CDR3 is made up of 11 amino acids. The CDR3: CANRDRAEQYF. CDR3 bases: TGTGCCAATCGGGACCGCGCGGAGCAGTACTTC.

The chain couples TRBV5-5 to TRBJ2-7; TRBD1 matches 9 bases. Per germline, CDR1 SGHKS and CDR2 YYEKEE (reference sequence). Germline trimming cut 0 bases from V and 0 bases from J; bases unmatched to any gene: 13. There are 19 residues in the CDR3. The CDR3 nucleotides read TGTGCCAGCAGCTTGGAGTATTCGTCCGGGACAGGGCCCTCCTACGAGCAGTACTTC. This sequence encodes CASSLEYSSGTGPSYEQYF.

The J gene is TRBJ2-3, the V gene TRBV6-1, with 10 nucleotides matching TRBD2. The CDR3 runs to 15 residues. V gave up 6 bases and J gave up 4 bases; unmatched junction bases: 7. Germline V gene lookup returns CDR1 MNHNS and CDR2 SASEGT. CDR3 sequence reads: CASSASGSLADTQYF. For the CDR3, the DNA is TGTGCCAGCAGCGCTAGCGGGAGCTTAGCAGATACGCAGTATTTT.

This clone was counted once. This chain connects TRBV9 to TRBJ1-4; possible D gene TRBD1, 5 bases. This CDR3 contains 13 residues. The germline gives CDR1 SGDLS, CDR2 YYNGEE. Trimming removed 0 bases at V and 14 bases at J, with 14 bases between. The CDR3 here is CASSVEVGGDLFF. The CDR3 DNA is TGTGCCAGCAGCGTAGAAGTTGGAGGGGATCTGTTTTTT.

This clone was recorded at least ten times. Other nucleotide sequences from this sample produce the same CDR3. Here the CDR3 reads CASSLIGGTEAFF. In DNA, the CDR3 is TGTGCCAGCAGTTTGATCGGGGGCACTGAAGCTTTCTTT. The chain uses TRBV28 and TRBJ1-1; possibly TRBD1 for D (5 bases). The CDR3 is 13 residues long. V was clipped by 3 bases and J by 4 bases, with 9 bases between them. Germline V gene sequence: CDR1 MDHEN, CDR2 SYDVKM.

A word on this clone: Only one base separates this from a far larger clonotype, so it likely reflects a read error. The chain uses TRBV7-7 and TRBJ1-1; unclear D gene. Germline loops: CDR1 SSHAT, CDR2 FNYEAQ (reference sequence). The CDR3 has 13 amino acids. Trimming pared 5 bases from V and 1 base from J, leaving 8 bases between. CDR3 DNA: TGTGCCAGCAGCCAGGAACGGAACACTGAAGCTTTCTTT. It codes for CASSQERNTEAFF.

V and J are TRBV28 and TRBJ1-5; D is perhaps TRBD1 (5 bases). Germline-derived CDR1 and CDR2 are MDHEN and SYDVKM. V was clipped by 3 bases and J by 0 bases, with 27 bases between them. The CDR3 runs to 21 residues. CDR3: CASSFGVFSAGREFSNQPQHF. CDR3 coding DNA: TGTGCCAGCAGTTTTGGTGTGTTTTCGGCAGGGCGGGAATTTAGCAATCAGCCCCAGCATTTT.

The rearrangement links TRBV28 to TRBJ2-5; maybe TRBD1 (6 bases). Germline V lookup: CDR1 MDHEN, CDR2 SYDVKM. Trimming took 3 bases from V and 7 from J, leaving 12 bases between them. The CDR3 covers 13 residues. As DNA, the CDR3 is TGTGCCAGCAGTTTCGCAGGGGTCGGGACCCAGTACTTC. Residues: CASSFAGVGTQYF.

The chain combines TRBV7-8 with TRBJ1-1, with 10 positions matching TRBD1. V trimming: 1 base; J trimming: 6 bases; junction bases outside the gene matches: 11. In germline, CDR1 is SGHVS, CDR2 FQNEAQ. This CDR3 comprises 17 residues. CDR3 loop: CASSLGTGGTLRPEAFF. DNA for the CDR3: TGTGCCAGCAGCTTAGGGACAGGGGGGACCCTTCGGCCTGAAGCTTTCTTT.

The chain is built from TRBV28 and TRBJ2-5, with D maybe TRBD2 (6 bases). The germline V gene has CDR1 MDHEN and CDR2 SYDVKM. The length of the CDR3 is 16 residues. V was pared by 10 bases and J by 0 bases, with 21 bases between. This CDR3 is CATQRAGLGYQETQYF. As DNA, the CDR3 is TGTGCCACCCAAAGGGCGGGATTAGGGTACCAAGAGACCCAGTACTTC.

Regarding this clone: A much larger clonotype is one base distant, so this may be a read error. The V gene is TRBV2, the J gene TRBJ1-1; D remains ambiguous. The CDR3 is made up of 14 amino acids. Trimming removed 2 bases from V and 10 bases from J, with 17 bases in between. Per the germline V gene, CDR1 is SNHLY and CDR2 is FYNNEI. This chain's CDR3 is CASSENRDLVGAFF. CDR3 nucleotide sequence: TGTGCCAGCAGTGAAAATAGGGATTTAGTTGGAGCTTTCTTT.

To note about this clone: One end of the junction varies from germline; a read error may be responsible. The rearrangement joins TRBV6-4 to TRBJ1-2; 8 bases are a match to TRBD1. The length of the CDR3 is 12 residues. Germline assignment: CDR1 MRHNA and CDR2 SNTAGT. CDR3 residues: CASSDKTGAVAF. CDR3 sequence (DNA): TGTGCCAGCAGTGATAAGACAGGGGCCGTCGCCTTC.

The rearrangement joins TRBV15 to TRBJ2-3; 7 bases are a match to TRBD1. V shed 1 base, J shed 2 bases, and the junction held 6 bases outside the gene matches. The CDR3 covers 16 residues. Germline loops: CDR1 LNHNV, CDR2 YYDKDF (reference sequence). CDR3 protein: CATSRGATGYTDTQYF. In DNA form, the CDR3 reads TGTGCCACCAGCAGAGGAGCGACAGGGTACACAGATACGCAGTATTTT.

This chain uses TRBV5-6 with TRBJ2-3; TRBD2 aligns across 8 bases. This CDR3 is 15 amino acids long. The V gene's germline CDR1 is SGHDT and CDR2 YYEEEE. The J segment lost 1 base and the V segment lost 5 bases, leaving 6 bases of the junction unmatched. CDR3 region: CASRASGRGTDTQYF. The CDR3 bases are TGTGCCAGCAGGGCCAGCGGGAGAGGCACAGATACGCAGTATTTT.

The rearrangement links TRBV5-5 to TRBJ1-5; D might be TRBD1 (6 bases). Trimming removed 0 bases from V and 2 bases from J, with 12 bases in between. From germline, CDR1 is SGHKS and CDR2 YYEKEE (reference sequence). The CDR3 has 16 residues. Here the CDR3 DNA reads TGTGCCAGCAGCTTGGAACAGGGTGGAGGCAATCAGCCCCAGCATTTT. Its translation is CASSLEQGGGNQPQHF.

This chain connects TRBV7-2 to TRBJ1-2, with a tentative D call TRBD1 (6 bases). The CDR3 is 15 amino acids. V was clipped by 1 base and J by 7 bases, with 16 bases between them. CDR1 is SGHTA and CDR2 is FQGNSA in the germline V gene. Written as DNA, the CDR3 is TGTGCCAGCAGCTTAGGGGCCCAGCAGGGGTTTGGCTACACCTTC. This encodes CASSLGAQQGFGYTF.

Regarding this clone: Sequence at one end of the junction differs from germline and may be a read error. The V and J genes are TRBV25-1 and TRBJ2-7, with 9 bases that match TRBD2. The CDR3 extends over 14 amino acids. CDR1 is MGHDK and CDR2 is SYGVNS in the germline V gene. The CDR3 region has the DNA TGTGCCAGCAGTGCGCCTAGCGGGACCTACGAGCAGCACTTC. Encoded protein: CASSAPSGTYEQHF.

The chain combines TRBV29-1 with TRBJ1-4; D ambiguous. The CDR3 runs to 13 residues. CDR1 and CDR2 (germline): SQVTM, ANQGSEA. Trimming cost V 6 bases and J 4 bases, with 12 bases left between them. The CDR3 DNA reads TGCAGCGTCAAAGGGCAGATTAATGAAAAACTGTTTTTT. Its translation: CSVKGQINEKLFF.

This clone was counted a single time. The V gene is TRBV18, the J gene TRBJ2-2; TRBD1 matches at 8 bases. J gave up 4 bases and V 4 bases, and 5 bases lay outside the gene matches. Germline CDR1 reads KGHSH; CDR2 reads LQKENI. This CDR3 region has 15 residues. CDR3 DNA: TGTGCCAGCTCACTGGGACAGGCAAGCACCGGGGAGCTGTTTTTT. Amino acid sequence: CASSLGQASTGELFF.

The CDR3 protein is CASSPRRGPYNEQFF. CDR3 bases: TGTGCCAGCAGCCCGCGGCGCGGCCCCTACAATGAGCAGTTCTTC. This rearrangement joins TRBV9 to TRBJ2-1; D unresolved. CDR1 is SGDLS and CDR2 is YYNGEE in the germline V gene. This CDR3 is 15 amino acids long. V was trimmed by 4 bases and J by 2 bases, leaving 13 bases between them. The entire variable domain, with the rest obtained from reference TRBV9 and TRBJ2-1, is as follows: DSGVTQTPKHLITATGQRVTLRCSPRSGDLSVYWYQQSLDQGLQFLIQYYNGEERAKGNILERFSAQQFPDLHSELNLSSLELGDSALYFCASSPRRGPYNEQFFGPGTRLTVL.

As to this clone: Other DNA sequences within the sample encode an identical CDR3. V gene TRBV5-1 combines with J gene TRBJ2-2, with D hard to call. The ends were cut back, 1 base at V and 7 bases at J, with 8 bases in the middle. The CDR3 covers 13 residues. Germline V gives CDR1 SGHRS, CDR2 YFSETQ. The DNA for the CDR3 is TGCGCCAGCAGCTTGTGGGTGGACGGGGAGCTGTTTTTT. It is translated as CASSLWVDGELFF.

V and J are TRBV7-9 and TRBJ1-2; D uncertain. Trimming removed 5 bases at V and 7 bases at J, with 23 bases between. Germline V CDR1 and CDR2: SEHNR, FQNEAQ (reference sequence). The CDR3 loop spans 16 amino acids. CDR3 nucleotide sequence: TGTGCCAGCAGCCCTATACCCCGGGCATCCCCCTTTGGCTACACCTTC. Protein sequence: CASSPIPRASPFGYTF.